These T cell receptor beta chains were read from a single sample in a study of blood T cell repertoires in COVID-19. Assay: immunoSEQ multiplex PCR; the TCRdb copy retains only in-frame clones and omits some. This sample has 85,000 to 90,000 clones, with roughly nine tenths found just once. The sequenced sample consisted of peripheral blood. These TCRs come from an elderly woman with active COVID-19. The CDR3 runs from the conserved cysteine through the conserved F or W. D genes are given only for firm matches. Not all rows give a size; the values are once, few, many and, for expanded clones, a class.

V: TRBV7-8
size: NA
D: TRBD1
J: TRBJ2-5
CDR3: CASRRDRQETQYF
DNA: TGTGCCAGCAGACGGGACAGGCAAGAGACCCAGTACTTC

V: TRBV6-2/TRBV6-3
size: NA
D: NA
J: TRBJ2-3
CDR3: CASSYQGASTDTQYF
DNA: TGTGCCAGCAGTTACCAGGGTGCTAGCACAGATACGCAGTATTTT

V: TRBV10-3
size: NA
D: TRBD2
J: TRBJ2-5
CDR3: CAISEREGKETQYF
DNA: TGTGCCATCAGTGAGCGGGAGGGTAAGGAGACCCAGTACTTC

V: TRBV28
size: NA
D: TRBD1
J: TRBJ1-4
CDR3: CASRQGVLNEKLFF
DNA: TGTGCCAGCAGGCAGGGGGTCCTTAATGAAAAACTGTTTTTT

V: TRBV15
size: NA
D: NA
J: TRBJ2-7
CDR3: CATSIRSSYEQYF
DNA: TGTGCCACCAGCATTCGGAGCTCCTACGAGCAGTACTTC

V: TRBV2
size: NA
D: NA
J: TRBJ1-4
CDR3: CASSLQGYNEKLFF
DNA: TGTGCCAGCAGTTTACAGGGCTATAATGAAAAACTGTTTTTT

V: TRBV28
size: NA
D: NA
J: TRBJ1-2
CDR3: CASSYGGWGDGGYTF
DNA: TGTGCCAGCAGTTACGGGGGATGGGGGGACGGAGGCTACACCTTC

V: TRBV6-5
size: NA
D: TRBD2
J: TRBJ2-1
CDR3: CASSYLAGDWNEQFF
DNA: TGTGCCAGCAGTTACCTGGCGGGGGATTGGAATGAGCAGTTCTTC

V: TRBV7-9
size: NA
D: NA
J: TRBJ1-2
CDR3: CASSLLQEKNYGYTF
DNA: TGTGCCAGCAGCTTATTACAGGAGAAAAACTATGGCTACACCTTC

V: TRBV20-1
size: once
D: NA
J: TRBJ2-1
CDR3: CSASRGYNEQFF
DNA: TGCAGTGCTAGTCGGGGCTACAATGAGCAGTTCTTC

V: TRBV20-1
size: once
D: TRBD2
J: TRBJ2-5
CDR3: CSKRGPKTQYF
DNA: TGCAGTAAGCGGGGTCCTAAGACCCAGTACTTC

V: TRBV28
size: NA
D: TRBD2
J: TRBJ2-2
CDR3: CASSPGGGRAGELFF
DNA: TGTGCCAGCAGTCCCGGGGGAGGGAGGGCCGGGGAGCTGTTTTTT

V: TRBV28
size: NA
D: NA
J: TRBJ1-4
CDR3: CASSWSATNEKLFF
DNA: TGTGCCAGCAGTTGGTCGGCAACTAATGAAAAACTGTTTTTT

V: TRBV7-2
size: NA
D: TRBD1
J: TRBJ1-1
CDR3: CASSLNRGRNTEAFF
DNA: TGTGCCAGCAGCTTAAACAGGGGGAGGAACACTGAAGCTTTCTTT

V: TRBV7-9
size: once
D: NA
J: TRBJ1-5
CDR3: CASSYRGKQPQHF
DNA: TGTGCCAGCAGCTATAGGGGCAAACAGCCCCAGCATTTT

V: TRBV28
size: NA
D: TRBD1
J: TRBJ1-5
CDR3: CASRTGPISNQPQHF
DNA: TGTGCCAGCAGGACAGGGCCGATCAGCAATCAGCCCCAGCATTTT

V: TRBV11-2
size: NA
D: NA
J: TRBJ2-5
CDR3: CASSLYTGNQETQYF
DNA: TGTGCCAGCAGCTTATACACAGGGAACCAAGAGACCCAGTACTTC

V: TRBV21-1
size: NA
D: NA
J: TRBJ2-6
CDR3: CASSSLTGERSGANVLTF
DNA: TGTGCCAGCAGCTCCCTGACAGGAGAAAGGTCTGGGGCCAACGTCCTGACTTTC

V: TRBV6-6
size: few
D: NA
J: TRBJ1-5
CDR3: CASSYNSGGNQPQHF
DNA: TGTGCCAGCAGTTATAACTCGGGTGGAAATCAGCCCCAGCATTTT

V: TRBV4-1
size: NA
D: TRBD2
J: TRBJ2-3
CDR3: CASKRSGRDGDTQYF
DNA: TGCGCCAGCAAAAGGAGCGGGAGGGATGGAGATACGCAGTATTTT

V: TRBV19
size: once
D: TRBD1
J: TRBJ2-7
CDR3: CASSTLPGQGRGEQYF
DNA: TGTGCCAGTAGCACCCTACCGGGACAGGGAAGAGGCGAGCAGTACTTC

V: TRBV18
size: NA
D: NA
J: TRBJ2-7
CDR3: CASSPTSTLYEQYF
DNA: TGTGCCAGCTCACCGACTAGTACCCTCTACGAGCAGTACTTC

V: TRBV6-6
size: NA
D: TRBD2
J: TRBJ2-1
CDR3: CASTDRREGHEQFF
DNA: TGTGCCAGCACGGACAGGCGGGAGGGTCATGAGCAGTTCTTC

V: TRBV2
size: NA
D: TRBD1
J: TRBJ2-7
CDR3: CASLNGGQGYEQYF
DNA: TGTGCCAGCCTAAATGGGGGACAGGGCTACGAGCAGTACTTC

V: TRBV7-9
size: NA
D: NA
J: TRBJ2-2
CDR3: CASSLPGTGELFF
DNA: TGTGCCAGCAGCCTACCGGGGACCGGGGAGCTGTTTTTT